The source of this T cell receptor beta chain is a study of tumor and adjacent non-tumor tissue in lung cancer. Whole-study findings and limits: TCR diversity was significantly greater in tumor than normal lung tissue.

The library came from three nested PCR rounds adapted from ARM-PCR protocols. TCRdb reprocessed the multiplex PCR reads with MiXCR, giving one entry per CDR3 protein. This sample has 65,000 to 95,000 distinct CDR3 sequences, with over 75% found just once. This clonotype came up a few times. Its target is unknown. One end of the junction varies from germline; a read error may be responsible. The CDR3 spans 14 residues. CDR1 and CDR2 (germline): MDHEN, SYDVKM. RNA was extracted from bulk tissue without any cell sorting. The sequence was collected from a woman aged 50 to 60 with non-small cell lung cancer. This rearrangement joins TRBV28 to TRBJ1-1; 7 bases line up with TRBD1. The specimen sequenced was lung tumor tissue. In DNA form, the CDR3 reads TGTGCCAGCAGTTTATTCGACAGGGTCACTGGAGCTTTCTTT. Its protein is CASSLFDRVTGAFF.